The 20 T cell receptor beta chains below come from one sample, sequenced in a study of T cell responses to AZD1222 COVID-19 vaccine. The table came from immunoSEQ multiplex PCR; TCRdb's copy has only in-frame clones and leaves some out. The profile covers under 200,000 clones, with about 92% appearing a single time and around 1.3% taken by the ten largest. Source: peripheral blood, taken 28 days after the second AZD1222 dose. These receptors came from an adult who received the AZD1222 COVID-19 vaccine.

This sequence joins TRBV18 and TRBJ1-2, with 8 bases matching TRBD1. This CDR3 has 14 amino acids. Germline-derived CDR1 and CDR2 are KGHSH and LQKENI. V shed 2 bases, J shed 6 bases, and the junction held 5 bases outside the gene matches. The chain's CDR3 is CASSPGRQGNGYTF. The CDR3 DNA follows: TGTGCCAGCTCACCAGGGCGACAGGGGAATGGCTACACCTTC.

V gene TRBV19 combines with J gene TRBJ2-1, with 8 bases identical to TRBD1. This CDR3 spans 16 amino acids. V was clipped by 7 bases and J by 8 bases; unmatched bases: 16. The germline CDR1 and CDR2 sequences are LNHDA and SQIVND (reference sequence). This CDR3 is CASTPWGGQGWDEQFF. In DNA form, the CDR3 reads TGTGCCAGTACTCCTTGGGGCGGACAGGGTTGGGATGAGCAGTTCTTC.

V usage is TRBV5-4 and J usage is TRBJ1-1; 9 nucleotides match TRBD1. The CDR3 consists of 11 residues. V trimming: 4 bases; J trimming: 10 bases; junction bases outside the gene matches: 2. Germline CDR1 and CDR2: SGHNT and YYREEE (reference sequence). The CDR3 protein is CASSRDRVAFF. CDR3 coding DNA: TGTGCCAGCAGCCGGGACAGGGTAGCTTTCTTT.

The rearrangement joins TRBV5-6 to TRBJ2-7, with TRBD2 as a possible D gene (5 bases). Germline CDR1 and CDR2: SGHDT and YYEEEE. The germline V and J ends were trimmed by 0 bases and 3 bases, with 16 bases remaining between them. The CDR3 length is 16 residues. As DNA, the CDR3 is TGTGCCAGCAGCTTGGTGGGCGCTAGCATTTACTACGAGCAGTACTTC. This encodes CASSLVGASIYYEQYF.

This clone appeared once. The chain links TRBV19 to TRBJ2-3; 7 nucleotides align to TRBD2. The germline gives CDR1 LNHDA, CDR2 SQIVND (reference sequence). V lost 2 bases and J lost 2; bases outside the gene matches: 4. CDR3 size: 15 residues. This CDR3 is CASSITSVFTDTQYF. CDR3 bases: TGTGCCAGTAGTATAACTAGCGTTTTCACAGATACGCAGTATTTT.

The chain recombines TRBV9 with TRBJ1-6; 7 nucleotides agree with TRBD1. This CDR3 contains 16 residues. Trimming at V came to 4 bases and at J to 9 bases, leaving 13 bases not matched to a gene. Germline assignment: CDR1 SGDLS and CDR2 YYNGEE. CDR3 sequence reads: CASSPRDSVGGSPLHF. The CDR3 DNA is TGTGCCAGCAGCCCCCGGGACAGCGTCGGGGGTTCACCCCTCCACTTT.

The rearrangement joins TRBV10-3 to TRBJ1-5; tentative D call: TRBD1 (5 bases). V was shortened by 3 bases and J by 7 bases, with 13 bases between the two germline ends. Germline V CDR1 and CDR2: ENHRY, SYGVKD. CDR3 length: 14 amino acids. The CDR3 sequence: CAISDERGRQPQHF. CDR3 sequence (DNA): TGTGCCATCAGTGACGAGCGGGGACGGCAGCCCCAGCATTTT.

This clone was seen a few times. The genes are TRBV18 and TRBJ2-7, with unresolved D. The ends were cut back, 0 bases at V and 7 bases at J, with 4 bases in the middle. Germline CDR1 reads KGHSH; CDR2 reads LQKENI. CDR3 size: 11 residues. The CDR3 region is CASSPPQEQYF. CDR3 DNA sequence: TGTGCCAGCTCACCACCGCAGGAGCAGTACTTC.

The chain couples TRBV5-1 to TRBJ1-2; D might be TRBD1 (6 bases). CDR3 size: 16 residues. From germline, CDR1 is SGHRS and CDR2 YFSETQ. V lost 4 bases and J 3 bases, leaving 19 bases between the germline ends. CDR3 sequence: CASSPDGGAPDYGYTF. The CDR3 DNA is TGCGCCAGCAGCCCGGACGGGGGCGCCCCTGACTATGGCTACACCTTC.

This sequence joins TRBV5-6 and TRBJ1-6; a weak D match, TRBD1 (6 bases). CDR1 is SGHDT and CDR2 is YYEEEE in the germline V gene. The CDR3 consists of 14 residues. Trimming stripped 4 bases from V and 5 bases from J, with 10 bases between. The CDR3 is CASSQDSNNSPLHF. The CDR3 DNA is TGTGCCAGCAGCCAGGACAGCAATAATTCACCCCTCCACTTT.

The chain links TRBV4-3 to TRBJ1-1; possible D gene TRBD1, 6 bases. The germline V gene has CDR1 LGHNA and CDR2 YSLEER. The CDR3 is 13 amino acids. Trimming pared 7 bases from V and 3 bases from J, leaving 12 bases between. The CDR3 loop reads CASTGQLYTEAFF. The CDR3, as DNA: TGCGCCAGCACTGGACAGCTCTACACTGAAGCTTTCTTT.

CDR3 amino acids: CASSTNAGTYGSEQYF. As DNA, the CDR3 is TGTGCCAGTAGTACCAACGCCGGGACCTACGGGAGCGAGCAGTACTTC. The chain carries TRBV19 and TRBJ2-7; possibly TRBD2 for D (6 bases). V lost 4 bases and J 6 bases, leaving 22 bases between the germline ends. The germline CDR1 and CDR2 sequences are LNHDA and SQIVND (reference sequence). This CDR3 spans 16 amino acids.

The chain has TRBV12-5 and TRBJ2-1, with 12 bases lining up with TRBD2. Germline V gene data show CDR1 as LGHNT and CDR2 as FRNRAP. The V and J ends lost 6 bases and 4 bases, in that order; junction bases with no gene match: 7. The CDR3 is made up of 16 amino acids. CDR3 residues: CASGLRLAGVYNEQFF. In DNA, the CDR3 is TGTGCTAGTGGCCTAAGACTAGCGGGGGTTTACAATGAGCAGTTCTTC.

V and J are TRBV7-2 and TRBJ2-7; D is unclear. The V end was cut by 4 bases, the J end by 1 base, with 8 bases between. Germline V gene data show CDR1 as SGHTA and CDR2 as FQGNSA. The CDR3 loop spans 13 amino acids. CDR3 residues: CASSWSQSYEQYF. CDR3 sequence (DNA): TGTGCCAGCAGCTGGTCCCAATCCTACGAGCAGTACTTC. Supplemented by reference TRBV7-2 and TRBJ2-7, the full variable domain reads GAGVSQSPSNKVTEKGKDVELRCDPISGHTALYWYRQSLGQGLEFLIYFQGNSAPDKSGLPSDRFSAERTGGSVSTLTIQRTQQEDSAVYLCASSWSQSYEQYFGPGTRLTVT.

This sequence joins TRBV13 and TRBJ2-3; D call uncertain. The V gene's germline CDR1 is PRHDT and CDR2 FYEKMQ (reference sequence). Trimming cost V 3 bases and J 0 bases, with 1 base left between them. The CDR3 length is 12 residues. This CDR3 reads CASSFSTDTQYF. CDR3 nucleotides: TGTGCCAGCAGCTTTAGCACAGATACGCAGTATTTT.

This chain links TRBV4-3 with TRBJ2-1; TRBD2 agrees at 9 bases. Trimming at V came to 5 bases and at J to 6 bases, leaving 5 bases not matched to a gene. Germline V lookup: CDR1 LGHNA, CDR2 YSLEER. The CDR3 extends over 14 amino acids. CDR3 protein: CASSSGRSVNEQFF. CDR3 coding DNA: TGCGCCAGCAGCAGCGGGAGGAGCGTCAATGAGCAGTTCTTC.

The chain uses TRBV30 and TRBJ1-1; TRBD1 aligns across 8 bases. Germline V gene data show CDR1 as GTSNPN and CDR2 as SVGIG (reference sequence). CDR3 length: 14 residues. The ends lost 4 bases at V and 4 bases at J; junction bases unmatched: 8. The CDR3 sequence is CAWTIGQGATEAFF. The CDR3 nucleotides are TGTGCCTGGACCATAGGACAGGGTGCCACTGAAGCTTTCTTT.

This chain connects TRBV9 to TRBJ2-1; 8 bases match TRBD2. The V segment lost 4 bases and the J segment 4 bases; nucleotides outside the gene matches: 10. CDR3 size: 16 residues. Per germline, CDR1 SGDLS and CDR2 YYNGEE. The CDR3 DNA sequence: TGTGCCAGCAGCACCAGCCCTAGCGGGCCTTACAATGAGCAGTTCTTC. This gives the protein CASSTSPSGPYNEQFF.

The chain couples TRBV4-2 to TRBJ1-6, with TRBD1 matching over 9 bases. CDR1 LGHNA and CDR2 YNFKEQ come from the germline V gene. The CDR3 is made up of 17 amino acids. Trimming removed 4 bases from V and 8 bases from J; junction bases left unmatched: 12. CDR3 sequence: CASSPGGQGLNYSPLHF. For the CDR3, the DNA is TGTGCCAGCAGCCCGGGAGGACAGGGGTTAAATTATTCACCCCTCCACTTT.

This clone was observed a single time. V is TRBV5-1 and J is TRBJ1-3, with 8 bases lining up with TRBD1. The CDR3 spans 15 residues. V shed 5 bases and J 0 bases; nucleotides not matched to a gene: 4. Germline V gene sequence: CDR1 SGHRS, CDR2 YFSETQ. DNA for the CDR3: TGCGCCAGCAGGGGACAGGCTAGCTCTGGAAACACCATATATTTT. Translation gives CASRGQASSGNTIYF.